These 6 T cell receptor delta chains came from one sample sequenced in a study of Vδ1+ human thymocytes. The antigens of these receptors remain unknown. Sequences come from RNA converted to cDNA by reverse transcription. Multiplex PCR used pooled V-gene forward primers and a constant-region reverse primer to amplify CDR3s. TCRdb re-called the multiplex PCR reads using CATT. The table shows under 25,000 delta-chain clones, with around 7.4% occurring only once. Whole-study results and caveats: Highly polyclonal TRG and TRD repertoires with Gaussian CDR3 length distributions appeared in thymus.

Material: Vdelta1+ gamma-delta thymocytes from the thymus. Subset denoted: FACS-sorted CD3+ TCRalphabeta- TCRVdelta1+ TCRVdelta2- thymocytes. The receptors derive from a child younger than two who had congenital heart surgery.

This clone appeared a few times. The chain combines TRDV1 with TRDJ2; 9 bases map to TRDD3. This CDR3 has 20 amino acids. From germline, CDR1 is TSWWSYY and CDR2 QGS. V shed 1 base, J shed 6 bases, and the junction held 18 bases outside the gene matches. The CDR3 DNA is TGTGCTCTTGGGGAACCCTTCCCTCCTGACTGGGGGACCGTACCAGCACAACTCTTCTTT. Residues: CALGEPFPPDWGTVPAQLFF.

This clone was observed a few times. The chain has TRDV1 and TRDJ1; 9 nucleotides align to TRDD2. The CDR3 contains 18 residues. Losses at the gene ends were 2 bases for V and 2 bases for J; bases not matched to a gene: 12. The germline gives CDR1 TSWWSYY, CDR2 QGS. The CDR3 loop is CALGEGTPSYGCTDKLIF. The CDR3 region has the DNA TGTGCTCTTGGGGAAGGGACCCCTTCCTACGGTTGTACCGATAAACTCATCTTT.

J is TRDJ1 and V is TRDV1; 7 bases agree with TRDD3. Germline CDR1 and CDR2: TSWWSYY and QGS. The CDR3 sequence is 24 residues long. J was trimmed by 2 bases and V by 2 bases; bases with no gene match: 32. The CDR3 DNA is TGTGCTCTTGGGGAAATACTTCCACACCTGGGACCTGGGGATAAGGAGTACATAACCGATAAACTCATCTTT. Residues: CALGEILPHLGPGDKEYITDKLIF.

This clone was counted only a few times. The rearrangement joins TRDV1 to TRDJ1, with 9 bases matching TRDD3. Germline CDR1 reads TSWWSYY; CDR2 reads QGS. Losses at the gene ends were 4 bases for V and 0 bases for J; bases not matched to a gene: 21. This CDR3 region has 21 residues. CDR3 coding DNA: TGTGCTCTTGGGGCGCCCGCCTCCTTCGGTCTGGGGGGGATACACACCGATAAACTCATCTTT. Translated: CALGAPASFGLGGIHTDKLIF.

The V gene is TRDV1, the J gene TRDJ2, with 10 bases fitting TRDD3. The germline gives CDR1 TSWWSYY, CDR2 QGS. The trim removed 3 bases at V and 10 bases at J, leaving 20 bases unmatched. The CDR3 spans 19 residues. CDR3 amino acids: CALGDYSWYWGIPRVQLFF. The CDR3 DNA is TGTGCTCTTGGGGACTATTCCTGGTACTGGGGGATTCCACGGGTACAACTCTTCTTT.

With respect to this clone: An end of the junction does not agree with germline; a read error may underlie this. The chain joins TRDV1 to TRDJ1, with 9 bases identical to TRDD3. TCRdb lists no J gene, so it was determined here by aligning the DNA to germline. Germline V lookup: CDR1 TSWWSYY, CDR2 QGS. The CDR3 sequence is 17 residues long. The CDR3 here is CALGELPGDTPYMGLIF. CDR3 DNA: TGTGCCCTTGGGGAACTACCGGGGGATACACCCTATATGGGACTCATCTTT.